The 16 T cell receptor beta chains presented below share a single source sample, sequenced in a study of cytomegalovirus exposure and HLA in healthy donors. The primer mix had 60 Vbeta and 13 Jbeta primers. Produced via immunoSEQ multiplex PCR; TCRdb's table is partial and in-frame only. This listing includes about 64,000 clones. Source material: PBMCs. The source is a woman between 18 and 29 years old in good health and CMV-seronegative.

This chain links TRBV18 with TRBJ1-2, with TRBD1 matching over 7 bases. CDR3 size: 14 residues. Per germline, CDR1 KGHSH and CDR2 LQKENI. V lost 2 bases, J lost 6 bases, and 6 bases stayed unmatched. The CDR3 region has the DNA TGTGCCAGCTCACCAGATGGGACAGTGGATGGCTACACCTTC. It is translated as CASSPDGTVDGYTF.

The rearrangement uses TRBV6-1 and TRBJ1-1, with TRBD1 matching over 8 bases. Germline CDR1 is MNHNS and CDR2 is SASEGT. The V gene end was trimmed by 3 bases and the J gene end by 10 bases; junction bases not matched to a gene: 7. This CDR3 comprises 13 residues. The CDR3 DNA sequence: TGTGCCAGCAGTGAGGGACAGGCCTCCCGAGCTTTCTTT. Encoded protein: CASSEGQASRAFF.

The chain employs TRBV25-1 and TRBJ1-1, with a weak D call TRBD1 (5 bases). CDR1 is MGHDK and CDR2 is SYGVNS in the germline V gene. The CDR3 runs to 15 residues. The V and J ends lost 8 bases and 4 bases respectively, with 20 bases between them. CDR3 protein: CASEDSQGMGTEAFF. The CDR3, as DNA: TGTGCCAGCGAGGATTCTCAGGGTATGGGCACTGAAGCTTTCTTT.

The chain employs TRBV30 and TRBJ2-4, with a possible D match to TRBD1 (6 bases). The CDR3 is made up of 14 amino acids. V gave up 7 bases and J gave up 0 bases, with 13 bases separating them. From germline, CDR1 is GTSNPN and CDR2 SVGIG (reference sequence). CDR3 loop: CAYKQGIAKNIQYF. In nucleotides, the CDR3 is TGTGCCTACAAACAGGGTATAGCCAAAAACATTCAGTACTTC.

The chain is built from TRBV18 and TRBJ1-1, with 8 bases identical to TRBD1. After removal of 6 bases from V and 10 bases from J, the junction contained 10 bases not matched to a gene. CDR3 length: 13 amino acids. CDR1 and CDR2 (germline): KGHSH, LQKENI. In nucleotides, the CDR3 is TGTGCCAGCTCCCCCGACATGACAGGGGTAGCTTTCTTT. Residues: CASSPDMTGVAFF. Filled out from reference TRBV18 and TRBJ1-1, the complete variable domain reads NAGVMQNPRHLVRRRGQEARLRCSPMKGHSHVYWYRQLPEEGLKFMVYLQKENIIDESGMPKERFSAEFPKEGPSILRIQQVVRGDSAAYFCASSPDMTGVAFFGQGTRLTVV.

This sequence joins TRBV9 and TRBJ1-2, with TRBD1 matching over 8 bases. The germline V gene has CDR1 SGDLS and CDR2 YYNGEE. This CDR3 spans 15 amino acids. V gave up 4 bases and J gave up 4 bases; unmatched junction bases: 9. The CDR3 nucleotides read TGTGCCAGCAGCCTTTCAGGGGGCTTTAGCTATGGCTACACCTTC. This translates into CASSLSGGFSYGYTF.

The rearrangement joins TRBV29-1 to TRBJ2-2; 10 nucleotides agree with TRBD1. This CDR3 is built from 12 residues. CDR1 is SQVTM, CDR2 ANQGSEA, per germline. V was clipped by 5 bases and J by 7 bases; unmatched bases: 1. CDR3 in DNA: TGCAGCGTTTGGGACAGGGGCGGGGAGCTGTTTTTT. Amino acid sequence: CSVWDRGGELFF.

The rearrangement links TRBV12-5 to TRBJ2-7, with D tentatively TRBD2 (6 bases). Trimming pared 3 bases from V and 3 bases from J, leaving 12 bases between. The germline CDR1 and CDR2 sequences are LGHNT and FRNRAP. The CDR3 runs 14 residues. The chain's CDR3 is CASGLEGGGYEQYF. CDR3 sequence (DNA): TGTGCTAGTGGTTTAGAGGGAGGCGGCTACGAGCAGTACTTC.

The chain combines TRBV6-4 with TRBJ2-3, with D unclear. The CDR3 sequence is 14 residues long. The ends were cut back, 1 base at V and 2 bases at J, with 7 bases in the middle. The V gene's germline CDR1 is MRHNA and CDR2 SNTAGT. This CDR3 reads CASSDLADTDTQYF. The CDR3 coding sequence is TGTGCCAGCAGTGACTTGGCCGACACAGATACGCAGTATTTT.

The chain combines TRBV7-6 with TRBJ2-7, with D perhaps matching TRBD2 (6 bases). There are 14 residues in the CDR3. The V gene lost 5 bases and the J gene lost 4 bases, with 15 bases spanning the gap. Germline V gene sequence: CDR1 SGHVS, CDR2 FNYEAQ. The CDR3 DNA reads TGTGCCAGCAGCAAGCGGGCGGCTCCGTACGAGCAGTACTTC. Its protein is CASSKRAAPYEQYF.

This sequence joins TRBV25-1 and TRBJ2-4; the match to TRBD1 covers 9 bases. The germline CDR1 and CDR2 sequences are MGHDK and SYGVNS. This CDR3 is built from 15 residues. V trimming: 4 bases; J trimming: 5 bases; junction bases outside the gene matches: 6. Here the CDR3 DNA reads TGTGCCAGCAGTGCATCACAGGGGGCGGAAAACATTCAGTACTTC. Translation: CASSASQGAENIQYF.

V and J are TRBV5-1 and TRBJ2-1; TRBD1 agrees at 8 bases. Germline-derived CDR1 and CDR2 are SGHRS and YFSETQ. This CDR3 region has 15 residues. With V trimmed by 4 bases and J by 5 bases, 8 bases remained unmatched. The CDR3 loop reads CASSRGTGGNNEQFF. The CDR3 bases are TGCGCCAGCAGCCGGGGGACAGGTGGAAACAATGAGCAGTTCTTC.

With respect to this clone: Since the CDR3 does not end with the conserved phenylalanine or tryptophan, this likely comes from a read error. The DNA is omitted, as the CDR3 cannot be located on it reliably, and the CDR3 follows TCRdb's listing. The chain combines TRBV6-5 with TRBJ2-7; TRBD1 is taken as the D call from the table, unchecked against the DNA. The germline V gene encodes CDR1 MNHEY and CDR2 SVGAGI. Including both end residues, the CDR3 is 13 amino acids long. CDR3 protein: CASSGDRERGRGS.

On this clone itself: The sample holds other DNA sequences that translate to the same CDR3. V and J are TRBV4-1 and TRBJ1-1; 8 nucleotides agree with TRBD1. V lost 2 bases to trimming and J lost 0 bases; unmatched junction nucleotides: 2. The CDR3 covers 15 residues. Looked up from germline, CDR1 is MGHRA and CDR2 is YSYEKL. The CDR3, as DNA: TGCGCCAGCAGCCAACAGGGGGCCGTGAACACTGAAGCTTTCTTT. Its protein product is CASSQQGAVNTEAFF.

V usage is TRBV29-1 and J usage is TRBJ2-7, with 9 bases lining up with TRBD2. V lost 6 bases to trimming and J lost 7 bases; unmatched junction nucleotides: 10. Germline assignment: CDR1 SQVTM and CDR2 ANQGSEA. This CDR3 has 13 residues. CDR3 DNA: TGCAGCGTCGGACCCGGGCGGGGGGGGGAGCAGTACTTC. Translation gives CSVGPGRGGEQYF.

This chain joins TRBV23-1 and TRBJ2-6, with D possibly matching TRBD1 (6 bases). TRBV23-1 is filed as an ORF, its function uncertain. Between the trimmed V and J ends, which lost 4 bases and 0 bases, there was a span of 16 bases. The CDR3 is made up of 18 amino acids. The CDR3 loop is CASSPPGHNDSGANVLTF. CDR3 sequence (DNA): TGCGCCAGCAGTCCACCGGGACACAACGACTCTGGGGCCAACGTCCTGACTTTC.